The present T cell receptor (beta chain) was sequenced within a study of cytomegalovirus exposure and HLA in healthy donors. Study information: A subsequent analysis reported that the roughly 120 validation repertoires were produced on the same platform that had also been used for the roughly 700 first-cohort repertoires.

This clone appeared a single time. The antigen remains unidentified. The repertoire was sequenced with immunoSEQ multiplex PCR; TCRdb's copy has only in-frame clones and lacks some. The sample carries under 400,000 clones, 88% recorded once. Whole-study results and caveats: In vitro work confirmed that a few CMV-associated chains recognize CMV antigens. Researchers catalogued around 150 TCR beta chains as cytomegalovirus-associated.

This CDR3 comprises 15 residues. Germline lookup yields CDR1 SNHLY and CDR2 FYNNEI. V dropped 2 bases and J dropped 4 bases, with 11 bases sitting between them. The rearrangement links TRBV2 to TRBJ2-2, with a possible D match to TRBD1 (6 bases). Sequencing was performed on PBMCs. The source of this sequence is a man in his thirties or forties in good health and CMV-seronegative. The CDR3 here is CASSEIRGGTGELFF. As DNA, the CDR3 is TGTGCCAGCAGTGAAATCAGGGGCGGCACCGGGGAGCTGTTTTTT.